This passage covers 21 T cell receptor beta chains from one sample sequenced in a study of Ad26.COV2.S vaccination and SARS-CoV-2 variants. Treatment: around 19 received Ad26.COV2.S at low or high dose, single or two shots; about 5 received placebo; per-sample allocation not given. Specimens were obtained on day 63 following the first vaccine or placebo injection. Clones were sequenced by immunoSEQ multiplex PCR, and TCRdb holds only the in-frame ones, with some missing. Of fewer than 500,000 clones listed, roughly 89% are singletons. Specimen: peripheral blood, collected in a trial of Ad26.COV2.S vaccine versus placebo. These receptors all come from a person between 18 and 59 years old who received the Ad26.COV2.S COVID-19 vaccine or a placebo.

The chain is built from TRBV29-1 and TRBJ1-4; the D gene is possibly TRBD1 (6 bases). The germline V gene has CDR1 SQVTM and CDR2 ANQGSEA. V was clipped by 7 bases and J by 6 bases, with 12 bases between them. This CDR3 is built from 12 residues. The CDR3 nucleotides read TGCAGCGGGGCAGGGGCGGATGAAAAACTGTTTTTT. Protein sequence: CSGAGADEKLFF.

The rearrangement uses TRBV9 and TRBJ1-2; unclear D gene. Germline V gives CDR1 SGDLS, CDR2 YYNGEE. Trimming cost V 4 bases and J 3 bases, with 10 bases left between them. The CDR3 is 13 residues long. The CDR3 DNA reads TGTGCCAGCAGCCCAGACAACGACTATGGCTACACCTTC. Translated, it gives CASSPDNDYGYTF.

The genes are TRBV5-1 and TRBJ2-1, with TRBD2 matching 9 bases. This CDR3 contains 15 residues. Germline V CDR1 and CDR2: SGHRS, YFSETQ. J was trimmed by 6 bases and V by 0 bases; bases with no gene match: 4. Written as DNA, the CDR3 is TGCGCCAGCAGCTTGGTCCTAGCGGGACCCAATGAGCAGTTCTTC. It is translated as CASSLVLAGPNEQFF. Full variable domain (rest looked up from reference TRBV5-1 and TRBJ2-1): KAGVTQTPRYLIKTRGQQVTLSCSPISGHRSVSWYQQTPGQGLQFLFEYFSETQRNKGNFPGRFSGRQFSNSRSEMNVSTLELGDSALYLCASSLVLAGPNEQFFGPGTRLTVL.

Concerning this clone itself: This CDR3 is also generated by other DNA sequences in the sample. The chain links TRBV7-2 to TRBJ1-5; possibly TRBD1 for D (5 bases). Germline CDR1 is SGHTA and CDR2 is FQGNSA. Trimming cost V 3 bases and J 5 bases, with 8 bases left between them. The CDR3 consists of 13 residues. This CDR3 reads CASSFKGDQPQHF. The CDR3 bases are TGTGCCAGCAGCTTCAAAGGGGATCAGCCCCAGCATTTT.

This clone occurred a few times. The V and J genes are TRBV10-2 and TRBJ1-6, with D perhaps TRBD1 (6 bases). This CDR3 contains 13 residues. From germline, CDR1 is WSHSY and CDR2 SAAADI. Trimming stripped 7 bases from V and 8 bases from J, with 12 bases between. Here the CDR3 reads CASTIGGYSPLHF. CDR3 bases: TGCGCCAGCACTATAGGGGGATATTCACCCCTCCACTTT.

V gene TRBV18 combines with J gene TRBJ1-1; D perhaps matches TRBD1 (6 bases). Germline loops: CDR1 KGHSH, CDR2 LQKENI. The CDR3 length is 14 residues. The ends were cut back, 4 bases at V and 1 base at J, with 10 bases in the middle. The CDR3 region is CASSQETGNTEAFF. In nucleotides, the CDR3 is TGTGCCAGCTCACAAGAGACAGGGAACACTGAAGCTTTCTTT.

CDR3 DNA: TGTGCCAGCAGCCAGGGACTAGCGGGAGAGGGAACCGGGGAGCTGTTTTTT. Its translation is CASSQGLAGEGTGELFF. The chain combines TRBV4-2 with TRBJ2-2; TRBD2 matches 14 bases. The CDR3 covers 17 residues. Germline V lookup: CDR1 LGHNA, CDR2 YNFKEQ. V lost 3 bases, J lost 5 bases, and 5 bases stayed unmatched.

The rearrangement uses TRBV7-9 and TRBJ2-7; D is undetermined. Trimming took 1 base from V and 0 from J, leaving 7 bases between them. The CDR3 has 14 amino acids. Germline V lookup: CDR1 SEHNR, CDR2 FQNEAQ (reference sequence). The CDR3 sequence: CASSLDRNSYEQYV. CDR3 nucleotides: TGTGCCAGCAGCTTAGACCGAAACTCCTACGAGCAGTACGTC.

This chain connects TRBV6-5 to TRBJ1-2, with 8 bases identical to TRBD1. After removal of 2 bases from V and 7 bases from J, the junction contained 3 bases not matched to a gene. Germline assignment: CDR1 MNHEY and CDR2 SVGAGI. The CDR3 sequence is 13 residues long. The CDR3 nucleotides read TGTGCCAGCAGTTACGGACAGGGACTTGGCTACACCTTC. Protein product: CASSYGQGLGYTF.

The rearrangement joins TRBV4-2 to TRBJ2-5; a weak D match, TRBD1 (6 bases). V was cut by 4 bases and J by 4 bases, with 13 bases left in between. The CDR3 totals 14 residues. Germline-derived CDR1 and CDR2 are LGHNA and YNFKEQ. The CDR3 coding sequence is TGTGCCAGCAGCCCCGACAGGTGGGGAGAGACCCAGTACTTC. Translation gives CASSPDRWGETQYF.

The chain links TRBV4-1 to TRBJ2-7; 11 bases fit TRBD1. Germline CDR1 MGHRA, CDR2 YSYEKL. V lost 4 bases to trimming and J lost 4 bases; unmatched junction nucleotides: 21. This CDR3 has 20 residues. For the CDR3, the DNA is TGCGCCAGCAGCCTTTACCCCCGCCGGGACAGGGGGAGTCCCGGGTACGAGCAGTACTTC. This gives the protein CASSLYPRRDRGSPGYEQYF.

The chain employs TRBV30 and TRBJ1-6, with D perhaps TRBD1 (5 bases). The CDR3 consists of 21 residues. The germline gives CDR1 GTSNPN, CDR2 SVGIG (reference sequence). Trimming left V 4 bases short and J 0 bases short, with 28 bases between. CDR3 loop: CAWNHKGFRGEGNSYNSPLHF. In nucleotides, the CDR3 is TGTGCCTGGAACCATAAGGGGTTCCGGGGTGAAGGGAACTCCTATAATTCACCCCTCCACTTT.

The chain is built from TRBV7-8 and TRBJ1-2; 9 bases are a match to TRBD1. Per the germline V gene, CDR1 is SGHVS and CDR2 is FQNEAQ. The V and J ends lost 5 bases and 2 bases, in that order; junction bases with no gene match: 6. The CDR3 consists of 15 residues. The CDR3 coding sequence is TGTGCCAGCAGCCCCCCGGGACAGGGCAACTATGGCTACACCTTC. Its translation: CASSPPGQGNYGYTF. The full variable domain, rest sourced from reference TRBV7-8 and TRBJ1-2, is GAGVSQSPRYKVAKRGQDVALRCDPISGHVSLFWYQQALGQGPEFLTYFQNEAQLDKSGLPSDRFFAERPEGSVSTLKIQRTQQEDSAVYLCASSPPGQGNYGYTFGSGTRLTVV.

The V and J genes are TRBV14 and TRBJ1-5, with 7 bases identical to TRBD1. Germline V gives CDR1 SGHDN, CDR2 FVKESK. Trimming at V came to 3 bases and at J to 7 bases, leaving 3 bases not matched to a gene. This CDR3 spans 13 amino acids. CDR3 residues: CASSQTGTQPQHF. In DNA, the CDR3 is TGTGCCAGCAGCCAGACAGGGACACAGCCCCAGCATTTT.

The rearrangement joins TRBV27 to TRBJ1-4; D is ambiguous. In germline, CDR1 is MNHEY, CDR2 SMNVEV (reference sequence). V lost 8 bases and J 0 bases, leaving 10 bases between the germline ends. The CDR3 has 14 residues. The DNA of the CDR3 is TGTGCCAGCGGAAGACACGCAACTAATGAAAAACTGTTTTTT. Its translation: CASGRHATNEKLFF.

The chain employs TRBV28 and TRBJ1-4, with D possibly TRBD1 on 6 matching bases. The germline gives CDR1 MDHEN, CDR2 SYDVKM. The CDR3 contains 16 residues. Between the trimmed V and J ends, which lost 4 bases and 1 base, there was a span of 13 bases. CDR3 in DNA: TGTGCCAGCAGTTCCCAGGGGATTGGAACTAATGAAAAACTGTTTTTT. Amino acids: CASSSQGIGTNEKLFF.

V is TRBV27 and J is TRBJ2-5; TRBD2 matches 14 bases. J lost 5 bases, V lost 6 bases, and 11 bases had no gene match. CDR1 is MNHEY and CDR2 is SMNVEV in the germline V gene (reference sequence). This CDR3 has 17 residues. Written as DNA, the CDR3 is TGTGCCAGCAGCACCGGGACTAGCGGGGGATTTTTGGAGACCCAGTACTTC. This encodes CASSTGTSGGFLETQYF.

This chain joins TRBV27 and TRBJ1-2, with D perhaps TRBD1 (6 bases). The CDR3 is 15 residues long. Germline values: CDR1 MNHEY, CDR2 SMNVEV (reference sequence). V lost 4 bases, J lost 10 bases, and 22 bases lay in between. CDR3 bases: TGTGCCAGCAGTTCCCTGACAGGAGCCTATGTTGACTACACCTTC. Protein: CASSSLTGAYVDYTF.

The CDR3 sequence: CASSGRDSANTGELFF. The DNA for the CDR3 is TGCGCCAGCAGCGGACGGGACTCCGCTAACACCGGGGAGCTGTTTTTT. The chain has TRBV5-1 and TRBJ2-2, with a tentative D call TRBD2 (6 bases). The CDR3 consists of 16 residues. Trimming removed 4 bases at V and 2 bases at J, with 15 bases between. Germline V CDR1 and CDR2: SGHRS, YFSETQ.

The rearrangement uses TRBV28 and TRBJ2-5; possibly TRBD1 or TRBD2 for D (6 bases each). Per the germline V gene, CDR1 is MDHEN and CDR2 is SYDVKM. The CDR3 contains 16 residues. V lost 5 bases to trimming and J lost 5 bases, with 21 bases between them. CDR3 residues: CASSIRTDGGWETQYF. The CDR3, as DNA: TGTGCCAGCAGTATCCGGACAGACGGGGGTTGGGAGACCCAGTACTTC. The complete variable domain, with remaining parts taken from reference TRBV28 and TRBJ2-5, reads DVKVTQSSRYLVKRTGEKVFLECVQDMDHENMFWYRQDPGLGLRLIYFSYDVKMKEKGDIPEGYSVSREKKERFSLILESASTNQTSMYLCASSIRTDGGWETQYFGPGTRLLVL.

The V gene is TRBV7-2, the J gene TRBJ2-2; 9 bases map to TRBD2. Germline trimming cut 5 bases from V and 4 bases from J; bases unmatched to any gene: 8. The CDR3 has 16 amino acids. CDR1 is SGHTA and CDR2 is FQGNSA in the germline V gene. DNA for the CDR3: TGTGCCAGCAGCCCAGAGGCGGGGGGGATCACCGGGGAGCTGTTTTTT. This gives the protein CASSPEAGGITGELFF. The full variable domain, its missing parts supplied by reference TRBV7-2 and TRBJ2-2, is GAGVSQSPSNKVTEKGKDVELRCDPISGHTALYWYRQSLGQGLEFLIYFQGNSAPDKSGLPSDRFSAERTGGSVSTLTIQRTQQEDSAVYLCASSPEAGGITGELFFGEGSRLTVL.